This T cell receptor beta chain comes out of a study of regulatory T cells in long-lasting Graves disease. Germline CDR1 SGHRS, CDR2 YFSETQ. The CDR3 is made up of 16 amino acids. V lost 1 base to trimming and J lost 0 bases; unmatched junction nucleotides: 3. This clonotype occurred many times. CDR3-region Arm-PCR and iRepertoire HTBI primers produced the TCR beta libraries. A single record per CDR3 protein comes from TCRdb applying MiXCR to the multiplex PCR reads. The sample comprises around 250,000 distinct CDR3 sequences, 15% to 20% of which are singletons, and 14% rests with the top ten. As for time point: newly diagnosed GD, antithyroid drugs for less than 3 months. RNA from PBMCs was the source of the TCR library. The same sample was also studied in work on T cells in Graves' hyperthyroidism and ophthalmopathy.

The rearrangement joins TRBV5-1 to TRBJ2-3; 9 positions match TRBD2. Sequences were derived from peripheral blood mononuclear cells (PBMCs), sampled at new diagnosis, from a patient treated with antithyroid drugs. The receptor was isolated from a woman in her 30s with Graves disease. This CDR3 reads CASSLTSGYSTDTQYF. The CDR3 nucleotides are TGCGCCAGCAGCTTGACTAGCGGGTACAGCACAGATACGCAGTATTTT. Full variable domain (remainder filled in from reference TRBV5-1 and TRBJ2-3): KAGVTQTPRYLIKTRGQQVTLSCSPISGHRSVSWYQQTPGQGLQFLFEYFSETQRNKGNFPGRFSGRQFSNSRSEMNVSTLELGDSALYLCASSLTSGYSTDTQYFGPGTRLTVL.